This entry features one T cell receptor (beta chain) sequence. The antigen is not known. Other DNA variants within this sample encode the same CDR3. The data belong to a study of shared clonotypes between healthy human individuals. Naive CD8 cells were CD45RO-negative, positively selected for CCR7, excluding terminally differentiated effector memory CD45RA+ cells. Study findings and constraints: Unshared clonotypes carried lower generation probabilities than those common to all four donors. Clonotype sharing among donors, it was expected, would be affected by sequencing depth. Owing to a small donor count, the genetic and exposure-history diversity represented was limited.

This CDR3 contains 13 residues. Germline V gene sequence: CDR1 MNHEY, CDR2 SMNVEV (reference sequence). V was trimmed by 2 bases and J by 2 bases, leaving 7 bases between them. Assay: immunoSEQ multiplex PCR; the TCRdb copy retains only in-frame clones and omits some. This sample has about 2 million clones; just under 95% occur once, and the top ten carry 1.2%. Material for sequencing was naive CD8+ T cells sorted from blood. The chain has TRBV27 and TRBJ2-7, with D unresolved. The receptor's source is a man aged 18 to 29 in good health. DNA for the CDR3: TGTGCCAGCAGTTTAACGGCGGCCTACGAGCAGTACTTC. Translating it yields CASSLTAAYEQYF.